This T cell receptor beta chain was found in a study of regulatory T cells in long-lasting Graves disease (dated by TCRdb to 2020 to 2023). For the study in its entirety: Persistent Graves' disease meant more than 5 years of antithyroid drug treatment with TSH receptor autoantibodies that stayed positive. Persistent Graves' disease patients were compared with newly diagnosed Graves' disease patients by peripheral blood TCR sequencing and RNA sequencing. The study was registered as a clinical trial and conducted in China. TCR sequencing covered some 13 persistent and around 20 newly diagnosed Graves' disease patients, some 35 samples in total. Persistent Graves' disease patients in the clinical cohort had taken antithyroid drugs for roughly ten years on average.

Many counts were recorded for this clonotype. The specificity of this receptor is unknown. Base qualities were left out, and no much larger clone turns up one base away. Measured from the cysteine to the phenylalanine, the CDR3 is 13 residues long. Only CDR3 DNA remains: 39 bases, in frame from the first base. V gives up 10 bases and J gives up 6 bases, and the segment between their germline ends measures 16 bases. The germline V gene gives CDR1 as MNHNS and CDR2 as SASEGT. The paper as a whole reports these results and caveats: Because the primary lesion, thyroid tissue, could not be accessed, the study looked at peripheral blood alone. Lower TCR Shannon entropy and fewer highly expanded clones were observed in persistent Graves' disease patients than in newly diagnosed patients, which suggested clonal expansion. Persistent disease showed preferential use of TRBV28, TRBJ1-2 and TRBJ2-5, whereas newly diagnosed disease favored TRBV20-1 and TRBJ2-1. The authors noted that the small sample size was a limitation that may lower accuracy. Sequencing and analysis were restricted to the TCR beta chain. More public clonotypes were shared among persistent patients (approximately 3,000) than among newly diagnosed patients (roughly 1,000).

This specimen's time point label, per the study, means: persistent/refractory GD, antithyroid drugs over 5 years with positive TRAb. For both TCR sequencing and RNA sequencing, RNA was extracted from PBMCs using TRIzol. Graves' disease was diagnosed according to American Thyroid Association guidelines. Patients were recruited from an endocrinology department in Xi'an, China. Each patient gave approximately 10 milliliters of peripheral blood, collected in an EDTA anticoagulant tube. Ficoll Paque Plus density gradient separation was used to isolate PBMCs, and no further T cell sorting was performed. An Agilent 2100 Bioanalyzer and agarose gel were used to assess RNA quality, and a NanoDrop 2000 was used to measure RNA concentration. The library was produced with multiplex PCR. Instrument used: Illumina HiSeq 4000. CDR3 regions were amplified by Arm-PCR with iRepertoire HTBI primers to construct TCR beta libraries. Before sequencing, the PCR products underwent gel purification. In the paper's pipeline: Across samples, some 62 TRBV and 12 to 15 TRBJ segments were identified and used for gene usage analysis of CDR3 amino acid clonotypes. Filtered high-quality paired reads were merged into contigs using COPE and FqMerger. BLAST was used to align contigs to the IMGT TRBV, TRBD and TRBJ reference genes, and CDR3 was defined following IMGT. Any clonotype with a frequency above 0.1% was classified as a highly expanded clone. Repertoire diversity was measured by Shannon entropy, and V-J evenness by the Gini coefficient. A clonotype was considered public if more than one individual shared it. The public reads were reprocessed in TCRdb via fastp at Q25 and MiXCR, keeping in-frame beta chains. Each entry is one CDR3 protein sequence, shown with its most common DNA and genes. These V and J calls derive from TCRdb rather than the authors' analysis. In this sample the table shows about 470,000 distinct CDR3 sequences, under 25% of which occur a single time. The ten largest make up 7% to 9% of the sample.

The chain links TRBV6-1 with TRBJ1-5; the D gene is unclear. The source of this sequence is a female donor with Graves disease. This specimen consisted of peripheral blood mononuclear cells (PBMCs), obtained when the disease was refractory, from a patient treated with antithyroid drugs. The DNA sequence is given as TGTGCCACAAACGGGTTAAGTGGTCAGCCCCAGCATTTT. Its translation reads: CATNGLSGQPQHF.